Listed below are T cell receptor beta chains from one sample, sequenced in a study of blood T cell repertoires in COVID-19. Assay: immunoSEQ multiplex PCR; the TCRdb copy retains only in-frame clones and omits some. The repertoire holds 200,000 to 250,000 clones, with about 81% as singletons. The specimen was PBMCs or T cells enriched from blood (not recorded which). All receptors derive from a man aged 35 to 55 who had recovered from COVID-19. CDR3s include the opening cysteine and the closing phenylalanine or tryptophan. The order of the fields is D gene, V gene, J gene, clone size, CDR3 DNA, CDR3 protein. D genes are given only for firm matches. For some rows the clone size is stated as once, few or many, or as a class when expanded; others skip it.

>-|TRBV5-1|TRBJ1-2|-
TGCGCCAGCAGCTTGGTGGGCGATGGCTACACCTTC
CASSLVGDGYTF
>-|TRBV15|TRBJ2-1|-
TGTGCCACCAGCAGAGGAGAAGGGACAACTGTATTCTTC
CATSRGEGTTVFF
>-|TRBV12-3/TRBV12-4|TRBJ1-1|-
TGTGCCAGCAGGCACCCCGCGGAGACTGAAGCTTTCTTT
CASRHPAETEAFF
>-|TRBV3-1/TRBV3-2|TRBJ2-3|once
TGTGCCAGCAGCCACCAGACAACGGCAGATACGCAGTATTTT
CASSHQTTADTQYF
>-|TRBV18|TRBJ1-1|-
TGTGCCAGCTCACTCGGACTCCTGAACACTGAAGCTTTCTTT
CASSLGLLNTEAFF
>TRBD1|TRBV2|TRBJ1-1|-
TGTGCCAGCAGTGACGGACAGGGCACTGAAGCTTTCTTT
CASSDGQGTEAFF
>TRBD1|TRBV5-5|TRBJ2-1|once
TGTGCCAGCAGCCCGACGGAGGACAGGGAGTGGAATGAGCAGTTCTTC
CASSPTEDREWNEQFF
>TRBD2|TRBV2|TRBJ2-5|few
TGTGCCAGCAGCGAGACTAGCGGGAGCGGAGAGACCCAGTACTTC
CASSETSGSGETQYF
>TRBD2|TRBV3-1/TRBV3-2|TRBJ2-1|once
TGTGCCAGCAGCTTCACTAGCGGGCGATACAATGAGCAGTTCTTC
CASSFTSGRYNEQFF
>TRBD1|TRBV4-1|TRBJ2-7|-
TGCGCCAGCAGGCTAGGGACAGGTGAAGAGGGCGAGCAGTACTTC
CASRLGTGEEGEQYF